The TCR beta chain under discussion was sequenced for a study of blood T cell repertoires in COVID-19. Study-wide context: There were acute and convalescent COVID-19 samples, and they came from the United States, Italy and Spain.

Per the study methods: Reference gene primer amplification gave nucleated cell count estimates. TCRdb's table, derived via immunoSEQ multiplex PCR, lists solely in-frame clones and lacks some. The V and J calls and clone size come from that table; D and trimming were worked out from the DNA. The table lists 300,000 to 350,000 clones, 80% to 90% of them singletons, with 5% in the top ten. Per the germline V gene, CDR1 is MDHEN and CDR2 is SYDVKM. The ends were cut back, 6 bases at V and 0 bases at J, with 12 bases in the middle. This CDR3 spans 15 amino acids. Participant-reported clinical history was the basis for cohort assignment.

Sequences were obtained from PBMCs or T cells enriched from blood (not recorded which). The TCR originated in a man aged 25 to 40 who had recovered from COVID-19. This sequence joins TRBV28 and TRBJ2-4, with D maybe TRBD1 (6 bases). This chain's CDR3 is CASSGQSLAKNIQYF. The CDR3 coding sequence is TGTGCCAGCAGCGGACAGTCCTTAGCCAAAAACATTCAGTACTTC.